This T cell receptor (beta chain) was captured by sequencing in a study of PD-L1 blockade in urothelial cancer. Looking at the study overall: Patients commenced atezolizumab in 2014, and it was given at 1,200 mg intravenously every 3 weeks. Across blood samples, T cells had a median count of approximately 130,000.

Time point specified: peripheral blood 6 weeks after treatment start. Samples were collected from each patient before treatment and during treatment. Each patient gave between 1 and 8 of them in total. Comments on this clone: Antigen specificity is unknown.

Assay: immunoSEQ multiplex PCR; the TCRdb copy retains only in-frame clones and omits some. The sample records roughly 29,000 clones, less than 90% being singletons. Points from the study as a whole: Better progression-free and overall survival followed lower pretreatment blood clonality.

The germline V gene encodes CDR1 SEHNR and CDR2 FQNEAQ (reference sequence). The CDR3 runs 11 residues. Trimming removed 4 bases from V and 5 bases from J, with 2 bases in between. This sequence was found in a man in his sixties or seventies with urothelial cancer. Sequenced material: PBMCs, taken around atezolizumab (anti-PD-L1) treatment. The chain links TRBV7-9 to TRBJ2-2; D ambiguous. CDR3 loop: CASSSTGELFF. DNA for the CDR3: TGTGCCAGCAGCTCTACCGGGGAGCTGTTTTTT.